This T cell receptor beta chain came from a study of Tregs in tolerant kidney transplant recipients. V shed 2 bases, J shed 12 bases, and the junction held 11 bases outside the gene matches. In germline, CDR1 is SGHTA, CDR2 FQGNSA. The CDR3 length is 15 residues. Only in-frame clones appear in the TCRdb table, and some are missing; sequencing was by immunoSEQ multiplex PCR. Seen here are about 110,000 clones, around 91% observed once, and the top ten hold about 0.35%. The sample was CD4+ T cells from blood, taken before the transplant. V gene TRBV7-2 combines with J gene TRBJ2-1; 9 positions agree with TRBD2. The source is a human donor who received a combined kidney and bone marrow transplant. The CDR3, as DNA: TGTGCCAGCAGCTTATCTGGTAGCGGGGGTGAGGGGCAGTTCTTC. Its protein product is CASSLSGSGGEGQFF.